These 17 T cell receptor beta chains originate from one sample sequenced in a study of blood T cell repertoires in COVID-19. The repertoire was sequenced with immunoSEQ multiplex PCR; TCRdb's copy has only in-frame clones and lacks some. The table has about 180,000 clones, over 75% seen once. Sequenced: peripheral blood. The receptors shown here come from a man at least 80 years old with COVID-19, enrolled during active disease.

The CDR3 reads CASTLDPDTQYF. CDR3 nucleotides: TGTGCCAGCACTCTAGACCCAGATACGCAGTATTTT. The chain couples TRBV12-3 or TRBV12-4 to TRBJ2-3, with D unresolved. The CDR3 has 12 amino acids. Trimming removed 7 bases from V and 4 bases from J, with 9 bases in between.

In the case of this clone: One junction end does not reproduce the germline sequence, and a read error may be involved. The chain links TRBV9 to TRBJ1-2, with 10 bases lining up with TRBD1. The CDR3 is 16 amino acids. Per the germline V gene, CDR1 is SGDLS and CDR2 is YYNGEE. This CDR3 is CVSSRDRGGEGYGYTF. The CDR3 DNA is TGTGTCAGCAGCCGGGACAGGGGTGGAGAAGGATATGGCTACACCTTC.

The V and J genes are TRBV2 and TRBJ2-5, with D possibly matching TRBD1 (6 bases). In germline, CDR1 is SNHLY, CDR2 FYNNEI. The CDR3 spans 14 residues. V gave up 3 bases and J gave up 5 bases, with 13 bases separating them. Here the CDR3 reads CASSDTGPWETQYF. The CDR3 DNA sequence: TGTGCCAGCAGTGACACAGGGCCATGGGAGACCCAGTACTTC.

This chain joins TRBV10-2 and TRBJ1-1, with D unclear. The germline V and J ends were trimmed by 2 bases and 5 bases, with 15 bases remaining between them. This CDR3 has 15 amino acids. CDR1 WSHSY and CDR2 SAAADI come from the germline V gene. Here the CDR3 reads CASSEAVLLRTEAFF. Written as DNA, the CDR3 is TGCGCCAGCAGTGAGGCTGTTCTCCTCAGGACTGAAGCTTTCTTT.

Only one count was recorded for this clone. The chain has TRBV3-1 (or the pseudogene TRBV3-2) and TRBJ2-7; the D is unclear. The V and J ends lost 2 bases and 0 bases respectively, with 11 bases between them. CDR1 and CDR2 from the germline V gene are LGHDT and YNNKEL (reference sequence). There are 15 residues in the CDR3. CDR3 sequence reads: CASSQNPDTSYEQYF. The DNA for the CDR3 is TGTGCCAGCAGCCAAAACCCTGACACCTCCTACGAGCAGTACTTC.

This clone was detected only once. The CDR3 DNA reads TGTGCCAGCAGCCGGGGACAGAAGAACACTGAAGCTTTCTTT. It translates to CASSRGQKNTEAFF. The chain combines TRBV6-2 or TRBV6-3 with TRBJ1-1, with 7 nucleotides matching TRBD1. The germline V gene encodes CDR1 MNHEY and CDR2 SVGEGT. V lost 6 bases, J lost 1 base, and 5 bases stayed unmatched. The CDR3 runs to 14 residues.

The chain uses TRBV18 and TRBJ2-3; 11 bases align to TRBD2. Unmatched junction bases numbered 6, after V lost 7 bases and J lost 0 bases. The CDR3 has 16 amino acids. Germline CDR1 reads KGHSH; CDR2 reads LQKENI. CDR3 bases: TGTGCCAGCTTCTCGGGGACTAGCGGCAGCACAGATACGCAGTATTTT. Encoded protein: CASFSGTSGSTDTQYF.

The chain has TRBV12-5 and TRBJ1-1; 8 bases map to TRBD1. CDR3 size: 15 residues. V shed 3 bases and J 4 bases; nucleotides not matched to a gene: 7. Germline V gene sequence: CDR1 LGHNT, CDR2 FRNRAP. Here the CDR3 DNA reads TGTGCTAGTGGTTTTGGCAGGGGGCAGGTCACTGAAGCTTTCTTT. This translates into CASGFGRGQVTEAFF.

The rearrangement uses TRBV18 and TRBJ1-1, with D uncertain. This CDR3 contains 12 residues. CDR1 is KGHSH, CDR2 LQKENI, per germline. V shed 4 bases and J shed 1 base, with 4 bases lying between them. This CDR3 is CASSRGNTEAFF. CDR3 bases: TGTGCCAGCTCACGAGGGAACACTGAAGCTTTCTTT.

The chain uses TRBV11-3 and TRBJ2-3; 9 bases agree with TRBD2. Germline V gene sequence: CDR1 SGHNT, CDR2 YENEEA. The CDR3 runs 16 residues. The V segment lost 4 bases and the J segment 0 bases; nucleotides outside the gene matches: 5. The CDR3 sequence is CASSSFAGGSTDTQYF. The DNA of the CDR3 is TGTGCCAGCAGCTCCTTCGCGGGGGGGAGCACAGATACGCAGTATTTT.

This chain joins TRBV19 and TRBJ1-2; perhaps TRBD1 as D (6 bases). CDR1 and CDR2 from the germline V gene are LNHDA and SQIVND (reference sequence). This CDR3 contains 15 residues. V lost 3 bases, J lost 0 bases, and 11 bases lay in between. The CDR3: CASSMVGGPNYGYTF. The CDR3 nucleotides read TGTGCCAGTAGTATGGTGGGGGGGCCTAACTATGGCTACACCTTC. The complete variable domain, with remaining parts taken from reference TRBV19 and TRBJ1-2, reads DGGITQSPKYLFRKEGQNVTLSCEQNLNHDAMYWYRQDPGQGLRLIYYSQIVNDFQKGDIAEGYSVSREKKESFPLTVTSAQKNPTAFYLCASSMVGGPNYGYTFGSGTRLTVV.

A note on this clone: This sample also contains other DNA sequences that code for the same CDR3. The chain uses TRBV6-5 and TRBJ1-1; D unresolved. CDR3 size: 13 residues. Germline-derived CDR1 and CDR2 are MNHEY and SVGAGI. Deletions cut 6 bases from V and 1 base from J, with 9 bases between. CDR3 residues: CASRRGRNTEAFF. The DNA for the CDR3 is TGTGCCAGCAGGAGAGGTAGGAACACTGAAGCTTTCTTT.

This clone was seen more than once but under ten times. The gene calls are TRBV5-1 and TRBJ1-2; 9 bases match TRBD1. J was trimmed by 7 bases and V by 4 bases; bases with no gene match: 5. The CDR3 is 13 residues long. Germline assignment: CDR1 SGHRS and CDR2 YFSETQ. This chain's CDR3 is CASSLPGQGGYTF. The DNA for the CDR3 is TGCGCCAGCAGCCTTCCGGGACAGGGTGGCTACACCTTC.

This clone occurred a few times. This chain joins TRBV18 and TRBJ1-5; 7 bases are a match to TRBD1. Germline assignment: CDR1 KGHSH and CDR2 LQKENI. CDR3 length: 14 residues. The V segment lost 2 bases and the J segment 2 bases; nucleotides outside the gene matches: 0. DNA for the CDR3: TGTGCCAGCTCACCAACAGGGGGCAATCAGCCCCAGCATTTT. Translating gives CASSPTGGNQPQHF. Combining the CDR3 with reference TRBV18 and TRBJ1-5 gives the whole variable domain NAGVMQNPRHLVRRRGQEARLRCSPMKGHSHVYWYRQLPEEGLKFMVYLQKENIIDESGMPKERFSAEFPKEGPSILRIQQVVRGDSAAYFCASSPTGGNQPQHFGDGTRLSIL.

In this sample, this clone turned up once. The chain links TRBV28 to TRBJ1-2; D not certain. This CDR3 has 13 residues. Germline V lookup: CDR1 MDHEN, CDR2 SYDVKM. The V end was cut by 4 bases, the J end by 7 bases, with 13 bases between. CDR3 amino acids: CASSSQRSIGYTF. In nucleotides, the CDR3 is TGTGCCAGCAGTTCCCAGAGGAGTATTGGCTACACCTTC.

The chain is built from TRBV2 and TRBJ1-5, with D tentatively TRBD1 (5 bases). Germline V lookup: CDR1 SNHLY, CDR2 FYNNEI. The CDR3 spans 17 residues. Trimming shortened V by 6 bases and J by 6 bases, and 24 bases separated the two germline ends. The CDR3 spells CASSASSRLWTSQPQHF. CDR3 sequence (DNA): TGTGCCAGCAGCGCCAGTTCCCGGTTGTGGACAAGTCAGCCCCAGCATTTT.

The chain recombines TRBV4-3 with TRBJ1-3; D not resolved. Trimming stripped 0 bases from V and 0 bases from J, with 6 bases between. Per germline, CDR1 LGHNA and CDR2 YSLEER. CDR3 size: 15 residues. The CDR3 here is CASSQDRSSGNTIYF. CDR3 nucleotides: TGCGCCAGCAGCCAAGATAGGAGCTCTGGAAACACCATATATTTT.